The rows below give T cell receptor beta chains drawn from one sample of a study of OX40 agonist ivuxolimab in advanced cancers. Profiling relied on immunoSEQ multiplex PCR, and the TCRdb table lists in-frame clones only, not all of them. This sample has tens of thousands of clones; around 76% occur once, and the top ten carry about 14%. The sequences come from CD4+ or CD8+ T cells sorted from blood, collected in a trial of the OX40 agonist ivuxolimab. Receptors were obtained from an adult with an advanced solid tumor such as melanoma, head and neck, liver or kidney cancer. The CDR3 runs from the conserved cysteine through the conserved F or W. A D gene is named only where the DNA matches it firmly. Clone size, where shown, is once, few, many, or a class for clones that have expanded.

v_gene	abundance	len	d_gene	j_gene	CDR3aa	CDR3nt
TRBV5-5	.	14	.	TRBJ2-7	CASSTDAGNYEQYF	TGTGCCAGCAGCACAGACGCAGGGAACTACGAGCAGTACTTC
TRBV19	.	14	.	TRBJ2-7	CASSITGKSYEQYF	TGTGCCAGTAGTATCACCGGGAAGTCCTACGAGCAGTACTTC
TRBV7-2	.	17	TRBD2	TRBJ2-7	CASSAPGSGGARREQYF	TGTGCCAGCAGCGCCCCGGGGAGCGGGGGGGCCCGTAGGGAGCAGTACTTC
TRBV27	once	15	TRBD2	TRBJ2-1	CASSLSGGAYNEQFF	TGTGCCAGCAGTTTGAGCGGGGGGGCATACAATGAGCAGTTCTTC
TRBV6-5	.	15	.	TRBJ1-1	CASSYAGGLNTEAFF	TGTGCCAGCAGTTATGCGGGGGGGTTAAACACTGAAGCTTTCTTT
TRBV4-1	few	14	.	TRBJ2-7	CASSLTSSAYEQYF	TGCGCCAGCAGCCTGACGAGCAGCGCCTACGAGCAGTACTTC
TRBV5-6	.	16	.	TRBJ2-3	CASSATLVTSTDTQYF	TGTGCCAGCAGCGCGACACTAGTGACTAGCACAGATACGCAGTATTTT
TRBV7-8	.	15	.	TRBJ2-3	CASSLFVLEFDTQYF	TGTGCCAGCAGCTTATTTGTTTTGGAGTTCGATACGCAGTATTTT
TRBV19	large	14	TRBD1	TRBJ1-1	CASSLRGLGTEAFF	TGTGCCAGTAGTCTAAGGGGGCTGGGCACTGAAGCTTTCTTT
TRBV19	medium-sized	13	TRBD1	TRBJ2-7	CASSIDGTAEQYF	TGTGCCAGTAGTATAGACGGGACAGCCGAGCAGTACTTC
TRBV5-4	.	13	.	TRBJ2-1	CASRPDSYNEQFF	TGTGCCAGCAGACCCGACTCCTACAATGAGCAGTTCTTC
TRBV9	.	15	.	TRBJ1-2	CASSPRERGNYGYTF	TGTGCCAGCAGCCCCAGGGAGAGGGGTAACTATGGCTACACCTTC
TRBV19	few	15	TRBD2	TRBJ2-3	CASTLVAGDTDTQYF	TGTGCCAGTACGCTGGTAGCGGGGGACACAGATACGCAGTATTTT
TRBV19	once	15	.	TRBJ1-1	CASSSGGAGNTEAFF	TGTGCCAGTAGTAGCGGGGGGGCAGGGAACACTGAAGCTTTCTTT
TRBV19	.	14	.	TRBJ1-2	CASSIQGLGGGYTF	TGTGCCAGTAGTATCCAGGGGTTAGGAGGTGGCTACACCTTC
TRBV7-8	.	15	.	TRBJ1-5	CASSLLQGPSQPQHF	TGTGCCAGCAGCTTACTACAGGGTCCCAGTCAGCCCCAGCATTTT
TRBV19	few	16	.	TRBJ1-1	CASSLGFGPGNTEAFF	TGTGCCAGTAGTTTAGGGTTTGGGCCGGGGAACACTGAAGCTTTCTTT
TRBV10-3	.	12	TRBD1	TRBJ2-7	CAISRDRPMQYF	TGTGCCATCAGCCGGGACAGGCCTATGCAGTACTTC
TRBV4-3	.	16	.	TRBJ2-1	CASSQRGAPFPNEQFF	TGCGCCAGCAGCCAAAGGGGGGCGCCGTTCCCCAATGAGCAGTTCTTC
TRBV4-1	few	18	.	TRBJ2-2	CASSQDKLGQGNTGELFF	TGCGCCAGCAGCCAAGATAAACTAGGCCAGGGGAACACCGGGGAGCTGTTTTTT
TRBV13	.	13	.	TRBJ1-5	CASSLGLNQPQHF	TGTGCCAGCAGCTTAGGCCTAAATCAGCCCCAGCATTTT
TRBV5-4	.	13	.	TRBJ2-7	CASSSWTDYEQYF	TGTGCCAGCAGCTCGTGGACAGATTACGAGCAGTACTTC
TRBV15	.	15	TRBD2	TRBJ2-3	CATSRGTSGGDTQYF	TGTGCCACCAGCAGAGGGACTAGCGGGGGAGATACGCAGTATTTT
TRBV19	.	17	.	TRBJ1-4	CASSIFPSYATNEKLFF	TGTGCCAGTAGTATATTCCCCAGCTATGCAACTAATGAAAAACTGTTTTTT
TRBV9	.	16	.	TRBJ1-2	CASSRPGGRYLYGYTF	TGTGCCAGCAGTCGCCCGGGGGGCCGTTACCTCTATGGCTACACCTTC
TRBV6-5	.	11	.	TRBJ2-7	CATLEGNEQYF	TGTGCCACTCTTGAGGGTAACGAGCAGTACTTC
TRBV5-6	.	16	.	TRBJ2-7	CASSLAGQGITYEQYF	TGTGCCAGCAGCTTGGCTGGTCAGGGGATCACCTACGAGCAGTACTTC
TRBV6-6	.	15	.	TRBJ2-1	CASTPLGGARNEQFF	TGTGCCAGCACCCCACTAGGGGGGGCTCGCAATGAGCAGTTCTTC
TRBV7-2	.	15	TRBD1	TRBJ1-1	CASRHGQGTSTEAFF	TGTGCCAGCAGACATGGACAGGGGACATCTACTGAAGCTTTCTTT
TRBV2	.	15	TRBD1	TRBJ2-7	CASSEQPGQGYEQYF	TGTGCCAGCAGTGAGCAGCCGGGACAGGGTTACGAGCAGTACTTC
TRBV4-2	.	20	TRBD2	TRBJ2-2	CASSDPSGAGDSNGGGELFF	TGTGCCAGCAGCGACCCGAGTGGAGCGGGAGACTCCAACGGGGGCGGGGAGCTGTTTTTT
TRBV6-6	.	14	.	TRBJ2-5	CASRGDVNQETQYF	TGTGCCAGCAGGGGGGACGTAAACCAAGAGACCCAGTACTTC
TRBV6-1	.	15	TRBD2	TRBJ2-1	CASRKRGGAYNEQFF	TGTGCCAGCAGGAAGCGGGGGGGCGCCTACAATGAGCAGTTCTTC
TRBV4-1	once	15	.	TRBJ1-5	CASSHAWTALEPQHF	TGCGCCAGCAGCCATGCCTGGACGGCTTTAGAGCCCCAGCATTTT
TRBV7-2	.	15	.	TRBJ1-5	CASSLGGGANQPQHF	TGTGCCAGCAGCTTAGGTGGGGGAGCAAATCAGCCCCAGCATTTT
TRBV2	.	15	.	TRBJ2-7	CASSESAGLSYEQYF	TGTGCCAGCAGTGAGTCGGCAGGCCTCTCCTACGAGCAGTACTTC
TRBV5-5	.	16	.	TRBJ1-5	CASSPSQGWGNQPQHF	TGTGCCAGCAGCCCGTCGCAGGGCTGGGGCAATCAGCCCCAGCATTTT
TRBV6-1	few	13	TRBD1	TRBJ2-3	CASRDRGPDTQYF	TGTGCCAGCAGAGACAGGGGACCAGATACGCAGTATTTT
TRBV7-9	once	11	TRBD1	TRBJ1-1	CATDRVTEAFF	TGTGCCACGGACAGGGTGACTGAAGCTTTCTTT
TRBV4-3	.	16	TRBD2	TRBJ2-3	CASSRQVGGSTDTQYF	TGCGCCAGCAGCCGACAAGTGGGGGGGAGCACAGATACGCAGTATTTT
TRBV7-2	.	12	.	TRBJ1-3	CASGPLGNTIYF	TGTGCCAGCGGCCCTCTTGGAAACACCATATATTTT
TRBV28	.	16	TRBD1	TRBJ2-3	CASSLDLDRATDTQYF	TGTGCCAGCAGCCTAGATCTCGACAGGGCCACAGATACGCAGTATTTT
TRBV5-6	.	15	.	TRBJ2-2	CASSQGRMYTGELFF	TGTGCCAGCAGTCAAGGCCGGATGTACACCGGGGAGCTGTTTTTT
TRBV2	.	11	.	TRBJ2-1	CASSVTNEQFF	TGTGCCAGCAGTGTTACCAATGAGCAGTTCTTC
TRBV19	.	13	.	TRBJ2-7	CASSITSSYEQYF	TGTGCCAGTAGTATCACGTCTTCCTACGAGCAGTACTTC
TRBV7-9	.	16	.	TRBJ2-3	CASSLIQTFNTDTQYF	TGTGCCAGCAGCTTAATCCAAACCTTCAACACAGATACGCAGTATTTT
TRBV6-6	.	14	.	TRBJ1-5	CASISGEVGQPQHF	TGTGCCAGCATCTCAGGGGAGGTTGGCCAGCCCCAGCATTTT
TRBV19	.	16	TRBD1	TRBJ1-1	CASSRGTGGAGTEAFF	TGTGCCAGTAGCCGAGGGACAGGGGGCGCCGGCACTGAAGCTTTCTTT
TRBV7-6	.	15	.	TRBJ2-1	CASSAGGGTYNEQFF	TGTGCCAGCAGCGCCGGGGGCGGAACCTACAATGAGCAGTTCTTC
TRBV29-1	few	15	TRBD1	TRBJ2-7	CSVEDLEQGVYEQYF	TGCAGCGTTGAAGATCTAGAACAGGGGGTTTACGAGCAGTACTTC